These 16 T cell receptor beta chains came from one sample sequenced in a study of T cell responses to AZD1222 COVID-19 vaccine. Produced via immunoSEQ multiplex PCR; TCRdb's table is partial and in-frame only. The sample holds 80,000 to 100,000 clones, approximately 86% seen once. Sequenced material: peripheral blood, taken on day 0 of MenACWY control vaccination. All receptors derive from an adult in good health.

This clone was seen only once. The J gene is TRBJ2-6, the V gene TRBV9, with D possibly being TRBD1 (5 bases). This CDR3 contains 16 residues. Germline CDR1 reads SGDLS; CDR2 reads YYNGEE. The V and J ends lost 0 bases and 0 bases respectively, with 7 bases between them. As DNA, the CDR3 is TGTGCCAGCAGCGTAGGACAGAACTCTGGGGCCAACGTCCTGACTTTC. Its translation is CASSVGQNSGANVLTF.

The chain carries TRBV11-1 and TRBJ1-1; D is undetermined. V gave up 5 bases and J gave up 6 bases, with 16 bases separating them. The CDR3 spans 14 residues. CDR1 and CDR2 (germline): SGHAT, FQDESV (reference sequence). The CDR3 DNA reads as TGTGCCAGCAGCCTCGACCGTACAGCCCCTGAAGCTTTCTTT. Translating it yields CASSLDRTAPEAFF.

The chain has TRBV19 and TRBJ1-4, with D hard to call. This CDR3 is 16 amino acids long. The germline V and J ends were trimmed by 3 bases and 3 bases, with 14 bases remaining between them. Germline CDR1 and CDR2: LNHDA and SQIVND (reference sequence). CDR3 DNA sequence: TGTGCCAGTAGTATGCAACGGTCCTTGGCTAATGAAAAACTGTTTTTT. Translated: CASSMQRSLANEKLFF.

In this sample, this clone turned up once. This chain uses TRBV15 with TRBJ1-2, with D tentatively TRBD1 (6 bases). This CDR3 is 15 amino acids long. Germline V gene lookup returns CDR1 LNHNV and CDR2 YYDKDF (reference sequence). V was trimmed by 2 bases and J by 7 bases, leaving 17 bases between them. This CDR3 reads CATSRPPPNRVGYTF. CDR3 sequence (DNA): TGTGCCACCAGCAGACCACCCCCAAACAGGGTTGGCTACACCTTC.

J is TRBJ1-2 and V is TRBV7-2; 10 nucleotides match TRBD1. CDR1 SGHTA and CDR2 FQGNSA come from the germline V gene. V trimming: 4 bases; J trimming: 4 bases; junction bases outside the gene matches: 9. The CDR3 runs 16 residues. CDR3 DNA: TGTGCCAGCAGCTCGCCCGGGACAGGGGCACCCTATGGCTACACCTTC. Its translation: CASSSPGTGAPYGYTF.

The chain employs TRBV6-5 and TRBJ1-6; D is unclear. Trimming pared 2 bases from V and 5 bases from J, leaving 13 bases between. The germline V gene encodes CDR1 MNHEY and CDR2 SVGAGI. This CDR3 is built from 16 residues. The CDR3 is CASSYEASPDNSPLHF. The DNA of the CDR3 is TGTGCCAGCAGTTACGAGGCGTCGCCCGATAATTCACCCCTCCACTTT.

The chain links TRBV5-3 to TRBJ2-5; D perhaps matches TRBD1 (6 bases). TRBV5-3 is reported as an ORF; its role is uncertain. V lost 2 bases and J lost 3, with 8 bases in between. The CDR3 length is 13 residues. The CDR3 sequence: CARSFTGKETQYF. DNA of the CDR3: TGTGCCAGAAGCTTTACAGGGAAAGAGACCCAGTACTTC.

The chain joins TRBV6-1 to TRBJ2-1, with D possibly matching TRBD2 (6 bases). V was pared by 2 bases and J by 5 bases, with 13 bases between. Per germline, CDR1 MNHNS and CDR2 SASEGT. The CDR3 consists of 15 residues. The CDR3 loop is CASSELGGINNEQFF. Here the CDR3 DNA reads TGTGCCAGCAGTGAACTTGGGGGGATCAACAATGAGCAGTTCTTC.

The chain couples TRBV28 to TRBJ1-1, with D tentatively TRBD1 (6 bases). V lost 6 bases and J lost 2, with 13 bases in between. Germline-derived CDR1 and CDR2 are MDHEN and SYDVKM. There are 14 residues in the CDR3. Here the CDR3 reads CASRSGGTNTEAFF. CDR3 DNA sequence: TGTGCCAGCAGATCCGGGGGCACAAACACTGAAGCTTTCTTT.

The gene calls are TRBV2 and TRBJ2-2, with a possible D match to TRBD2 (7 bases). This CDR3 contains 14 residues. V gave up 8 bases and J gave up 1 base, with 11 bases separating them. Germline V gene lookup returns CDR1 SNHLY and CDR2 FYNNEI. The DNA for the CDR3 is TGTGCCAGCCAGGGGAGGGAGAACACCGGGGAGCTGTTTTTT. This encodes CASQGRENTGELFF.

This chain uses TRBV7-2 with TRBJ1-1, with 10 bases identical to TRBD1. Germline CDR1 reads SGHTA; CDR2 reads FQGNSA. This CDR3 has 16 residues. The V gene end was trimmed by 1 base and the J gene end by 8 bases; junction bases not matched to a gene: 10. The CDR3 DNA is TGTGCCAGCAGCTTAGATGGGAGGACAGGGGGAACCGAAGCTTTCTTT. Amino acids: CASSLDGRTGGTEAFF. The full variable domain, its missing parts supplied by reference TRBV7-2 and TRBJ1-1, is GAGVSQSPSNKVTEKGKDVELRCDPISGHTALYWYRQSLGQGLEFLIYFQGNSAPDKSGLPSDRFSAERTGGSVSTLTIQRTQQEDSAVYLCASSLDGRTGGTEAFFGQGTRLTVV.

Only one count was recorded for this clone. The rearrangement links TRBV5-4 to TRBJ2-7, with TRBD2 matching over 11 bases. This CDR3 is 15 amino acids long. Germline assignment: CDR1 SGHNT and CDR2 YYREEE (reference sequence). J was trimmed by 2 bases and V by 4 bases; bases with no gene match: 5. DNA for the CDR3: TGTGCCAGCAGCCCTAGCGGGGGGCCCACCTACGAGCAGTACTTC. This sequence encodes CASSPSGGPTYEQYF.

The chain is built from TRBV6-6 and TRBJ1-5, with D perhaps TRBD1 (5 bases). CDR3 length: 15 amino acids. Deletions cut 7 bases from V and 6 bases from J, with 19 bases between. Germline CDR1 and CDR2: MNHNY and SVGAGI (reference sequence). This CDR3 reads CASTEGWGVGQPQHF. For the CDR3, the DNA is TGTGCCAGCACCGAGGGGTGGGGGGTAGGTCAGCCCCAGCATTTT.

The chain links TRBV5-1 to TRBJ1-4; D is ambiguous. V dropped 4 bases and J dropped 0 bases, with 7 bases sitting between them. The CDR3 runs 14 residues. Germline V gives CDR1 SGHRS, CDR2 YFSETQ. CDR3 sequence: CASSAGATNEKLFF. CDR3 nucleotide sequence: TGCGCCAGCAGCGCCGGCGCAACTAATGAAAAACTGTTTTTT.

The V gene is TRBV19, the J gene TRBJ1-2; unclear D gene. The ends were cut back, 4 bases at V and 8 bases at J, with 20 bases in the middle. The CDR3 consists of 15 residues. From germline, CDR1 is LNHDA and CDR2 SQIVND (reference sequence). This CDR3 reads CASSTPSSKGRGYTF. The CDR3 DNA reads as TGTGCCAGTAGTACCCCCTCGTCGAAGGGAAGGGGCTACACCTTC.

There are a few counts of this clone. The V and J genes are TRBV7-2 and TRBJ1-5; a weak D match, TRBD1 (5 bases). V lost 5 bases, J lost 4 bases, and 12 bases lay in between. Germline lookup yields CDR1 SGHTA and CDR2 FQGNSA. The CDR3 sequence is 14 residues long. This chain's CDR3 is CASSTGAVNQPQHF. CDR3 nucleotide sequence: TGTGCCAGCAGCACCGGGGCAGTTAATCAGCCCCAGCATTTT.